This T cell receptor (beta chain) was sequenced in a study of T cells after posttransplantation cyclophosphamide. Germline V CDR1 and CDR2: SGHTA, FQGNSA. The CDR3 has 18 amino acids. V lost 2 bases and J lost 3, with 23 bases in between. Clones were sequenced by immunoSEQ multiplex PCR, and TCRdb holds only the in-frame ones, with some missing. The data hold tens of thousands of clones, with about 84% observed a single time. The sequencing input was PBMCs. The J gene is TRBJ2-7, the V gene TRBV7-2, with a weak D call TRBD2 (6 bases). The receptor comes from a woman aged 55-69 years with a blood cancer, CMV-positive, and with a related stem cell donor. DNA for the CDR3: TGTGCCAGCAGCTTACAGGCCCCCGTGTCTAGCGTAAACTACGAGCAGTACTTC. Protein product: CASSLQAPVSSVNYEQYF. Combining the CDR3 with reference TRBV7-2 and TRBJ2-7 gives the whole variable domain GAGVSQSPSNKVTEKGKDVELRCDPISGHTALYWYRQSLGQGLEFLIYFQGNSAPDKSGLPSDRFSAERTGGSVSTLTIQRTQQEDSAVYLCASSLQAPVSSVNYEQYFGPGTRLTVT.